Here is one T cell receptor beta chain with its context. Assay used: immunoSEQ multiplex PCR; TCRdb lists only in-frame clones, some missing. Among tens of thousands of clones listed, approximately 80% were seen once. This specimen comes from a study of immune evolution from preneoplasia to lung adenocarcinoma. V was pared by 4 bases and J by 2 bases, with 7 bases between. Germline CDR1 SGHRS, CDR2 YFSETQ. CDR3 length: 13 amino acids. Sequencing was performed on FFPE invasive lung adenocarcinoma tissue. The chain carries TRBV5-1 and TRBJ1-3; D remains ambiguous. The sequence was collected from a person in their sixties or seventies with lung adenocarcinoma. DNA for the CDR3: TGCGCCAGCAGCCCCCGGGCTGGAAACACCATATATTTT. Its translation is CASSPRAGNTIYF.